This T cell receptor beta chain was found in a study of lymphopenia after photon versus proton radiotherapy. CDR1 is SNHLY and CDR2 is FYNNEI in the germline V gene. The CDR3 totals 11 residues. V dropped 2 bases and J dropped 7 bases, with 4 bases sitting between them. Profiling relied on immunoSEQ multiplex PCR, and the TCRdb table lists in-frame clones only, not all of them. The sample holds 150,000 to 200,000 clones; about 88% are singletons and the top ten take approximately 4.8%. The receptor comes from a man in his fifties with gastric cancer. The gene calls are TRBV2 and TRBJ2-3; D unclear. Sequenced here: peripheral blood, sampled from a patient treated with photon-based radiotherapy. The CDR3 nucleotides read TGTGCCAGCAGTGAAACCCATACGCAGTATTTT. Protein sequence: CASSETHTQYF. Full variable domain (rest looked up from reference TRBV2 and TRBJ2-3): EPEVTQTPSHQVTQMGQEVILRCVPISNHLYFYWYRQILGQKVEFLVSFYNNEISEKSEIFDDQFSVERPDGSNFTLKIRSTKLEDSAMYFCASSETHTQYFGPGTRLTVL.